This T cell receptor (beta chain) derives from a study of vaccination effects on CD4 cells after COVID-19. Overall study results and limits: No early post-infection timepoints were available in the study, which also included few convalescent patients. Clonal contraction was marked in infection- and vaccine-induced clones late after vaccination.

ViraFEST expansion of antigen-specific CD4+ T cells with viral peptide pools preceded sequencing. Following an approximately 10-day culture, CD4+ T cells were purified. Either the BNT162b2 or mRNA-1273 vaccine was given to participants in two doses. In the cultures, half the medium was exchanged for IL-2 medium on days 3 and 7. With regard to this clone: Its specificity is not known.

Profiling relied on immunoSEQ multiplex PCR, and the TCRdb table lists in-frame clones only, not all of them. The table includes more than 50,000 clones, roughly three quarters detected once. Trimming at V came to 3 bases and at J to 3 bases, leaving 2 bases not matched to a gene. CDR3 length equals 14 residues. Germline loops: CDR1 LNHDA, CDR2 SQIVND (reference sequence). The specimen was CD4+ T cells from PBMCs cultured with HCoV-OC43 spike peptides, collected after COVID-19 vaccination. Regarding subset: HCoV-OC43 spike overlapping peptide pool stimulation. V and J are TRBV19 and TRBJ2-7; TRBD1 matches at 10 bases. The TCR originated in a human donor who received a COVID-19 vaccine. The CDR3 sequence is CASSMGTGVYEQYV. The CDR3 DNA follows: TGTGCCAGTAGTATGGGGACAGGGGTCTACGAGCAGTACGTC.